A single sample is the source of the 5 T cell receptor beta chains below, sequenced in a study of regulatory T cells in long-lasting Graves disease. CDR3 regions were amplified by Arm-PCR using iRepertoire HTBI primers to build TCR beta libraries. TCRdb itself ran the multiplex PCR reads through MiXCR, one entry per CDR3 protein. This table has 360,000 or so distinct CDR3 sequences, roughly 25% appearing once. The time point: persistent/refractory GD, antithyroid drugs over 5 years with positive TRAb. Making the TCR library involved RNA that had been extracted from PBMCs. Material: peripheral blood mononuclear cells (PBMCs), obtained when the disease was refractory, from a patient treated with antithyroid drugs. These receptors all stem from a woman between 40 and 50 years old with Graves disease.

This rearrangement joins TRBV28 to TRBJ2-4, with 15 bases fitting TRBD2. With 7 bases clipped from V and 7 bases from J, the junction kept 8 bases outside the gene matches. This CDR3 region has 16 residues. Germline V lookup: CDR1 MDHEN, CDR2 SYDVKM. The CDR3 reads CASKWTSGRELNIQYF. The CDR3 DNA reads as TGTGCCAGCAAATGGACTAGCGGGAGGGAATTGAACATTCAGTACTTC.

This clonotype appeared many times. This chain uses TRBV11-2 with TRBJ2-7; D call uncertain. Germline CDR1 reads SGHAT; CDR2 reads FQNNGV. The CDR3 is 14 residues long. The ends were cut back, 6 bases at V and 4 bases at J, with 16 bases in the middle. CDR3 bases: TGTGCCAGCAGTCCGGGCCGGGCATTATACGAGCAGTACTTC. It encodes CASSPGRALYEQYF.

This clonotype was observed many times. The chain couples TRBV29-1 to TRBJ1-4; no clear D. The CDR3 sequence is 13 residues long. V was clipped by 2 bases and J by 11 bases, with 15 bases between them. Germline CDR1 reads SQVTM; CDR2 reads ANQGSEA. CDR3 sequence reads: CSVELTSGAKLFF. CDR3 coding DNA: TGCAGCGTTGAACTAACTTCGGGCGCGAAACTGTTTTTT. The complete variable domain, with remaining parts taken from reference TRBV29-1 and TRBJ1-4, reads SAVISQKPSRDICQRGTSLTIQCQVDSQVTMMFWYRQQPGQSLTLIATANQGSEATYESGFVIDKFPISRPNLTFSTLTVSNMSPEDSSIYLCSVELTSGAKLFFGSGTQLSVL.

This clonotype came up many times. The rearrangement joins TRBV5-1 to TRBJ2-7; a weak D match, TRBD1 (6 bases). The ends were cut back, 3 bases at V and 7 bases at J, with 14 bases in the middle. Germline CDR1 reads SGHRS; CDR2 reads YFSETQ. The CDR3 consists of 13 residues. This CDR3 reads CASSCCTGYEQYF. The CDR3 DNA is TGCGCCAGCAGCTGCTGTACAGGGTATGAGCAGTACTTC.

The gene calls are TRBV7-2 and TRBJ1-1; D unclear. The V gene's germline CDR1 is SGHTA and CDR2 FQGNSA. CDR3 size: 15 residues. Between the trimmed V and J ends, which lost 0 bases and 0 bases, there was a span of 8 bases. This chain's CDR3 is CASSLAGPLNTEAFF. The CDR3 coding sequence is TGTGCCAGCAGCTTAGCAGGCCCGCTGAACACTGAAGCTTTCTTT.